These 21 T cell receptor beta chains came from one sample sequenced in a study of cytomegalovirus exposure and HLA in healthy donors. Primers: 60 Vbeta forward and 13 Jbeta reverse. The assay was immunoSEQ multiplex PCR, and TCRdb's table has in-frame clones only and misses some. This sample carries 100,000 to 150,000 clones, 75% of them seen once, and the ten largest clones take over 2.5%. What was sequenced was PBMCs. All receptors derive from a woman aged 50 to 60 in good health and CMV-seronegative.

Only one count was recorded for this clone. The chain joins TRBV27 to TRBJ1-1; 11 bases are shared with TRBD1. CDR1 is MNHEY, CDR2 SMNVEV, per germline (reference sequence). The CDR3 loop spans 16 amino acids. V was clipped by 6 bases and J by 3 bases; unmatched bases: 9. The CDR3: CASSRDRGFPDTEAFF. DNA of the CDR3: TGTGCCAGCAGCCGGGACAGGGGGTTTCCGGACACTGAAGCTTTCTTT.

This sequence joins TRBV4-2 and TRBJ2-3; 11 bases agree with TRBD2. The trim removed 8 bases at V and 4 bases at J, leaving 5 bases unmatched. Germline CDR1 is LGHNA and CDR2 is YNFKEQ. The CDR3 length is 14 residues. CDR3 region: CASSLAGVSDTQYF. The CDR3 DNA reads as TGTGCCAGCTCACTAGCGGGAGTTTCAGATACGCAGTATTTT.

CDR3 amino acids: CASGLTGDTEAFF. CDR3 in DNA: TGTGCCAGCGGATTGACAGGGGACACTGAAGCTTTCTTT. The V call is TRBV9, the J call TRBJ1-1; TRBD1 agrees at 8 bases. V trimming: 7 bases; J trimming: 3 bases; junction bases outside the gene matches: 5. The CDR3 length is 13 residues. Germline CDR1 and CDR2: SGDLS and YYNGEE.

This clone was seen a handful of times. This chain uses TRBV6-4 with TRBJ1-1, with a tentative D call TRBD1 (6 bases). Trimming stripped 5 bases from V and 1 base from J, with 8 bases between. From germline, CDR1 is MRHNA and CDR2 SNTAGT. The CDR3 extends over 13 amino acids. CDR3 amino acids: CASSRTANTEAFF. As DNA, the CDR3 is TGTGCCAGCAGTAGGACAGCGAACACTGAAGCTTTCTTT.

This clone was observed a handful of times. V is TRBV2 and J is TRBJ2-3; possibly TRBD2 for D (6 bases). This CDR3 has 15 amino acids. Trimming removed 10 bases at V and 2 bases at J, with 19 bases between. The germline gives CDR1 SNHLY, CDR2 FYNNEI. The CDR3, as DNA: TGTGCCACTGACTTTATGGGCGGGAACACAGATACGCAGTATTTT. Translated, it gives CATDFMGGNTDTQYF.

V gene TRBV6-6 combines with J gene TRBJ1-5, with 10 bases that match TRBD1. Looked up from germline, CDR1 is MNHNY and CDR2 is SVGAGI (reference sequence). The V segment lost 4 bases and the J segment 1 base; nucleotides outside the gene matches: 4. CDR3 size: 16 residues. CDR3 sequence: CASSSRQGASNQPQHF. DNA for the CDR3: TGTGCCAGCAGTTCCCGACAGGGGGCGAGCAATCAGCCCCAGCATTTT.

V and J are TRBV7-2 and TRBJ2-3; D is perhaps TRBD2 (5 bases). CDR3 size: 17 residues. V lost 4 bases, J lost 2 bases, and 19 bases lay in between. Germline V gene lookup returns CDR1 SGHTA and CDR2 FQGNSA. Written as DNA, the CDR3 is TGTGCCAGCAGCTCAGAGGCTAGCACCGCCCCCACAGATACGCAGTATTTT. Its protein is CASSSEASTAPTDTQYF.

The chain links TRBV19 to TRBJ1-2, with 10 bases fitting TRBD1. Trimming took 7 bases from V and 8 from J; bases not matched to a gene: 7. The CDR3 runs 13 residues. The germline V gene encodes CDR1 LNHDA and CDR2 SQIVND (reference sequence). The CDR3 nucleotides are TGTGCCAGTACCATGGGACAGGGGTCCGGCTACACCTTC. This encodes CASTMGQGSGYTF.

The table lists this clone with a count of one. The genes are TRBV7-2 and TRBJ2-5; 10 bases line up with TRBD1. The tail of the sequence fits TRBJ2-7 better, so the J call may be wrong. CDR1 and CDR2 from the germline V gene are SGHTA and FQGNSA. The CDR3 has 15 residues. The CDR3 sequence: CASSASGQGIYEQYF. Written as DNA, the CDR3 is TGTGCCAGCAGCGCCTCGGGACAGGGGATCTACGAGCAGTACTTC.

CDR3 sequence reads: CASSEGQGRNSPLHF. As DNA, the CDR3 is TGTGCCAGTAGTGAAGGACAGGGGCGAAATTCACCCCTCCACTTT. The V and J genes are TRBV19 and TRBJ1-6, with TRBD1 matching over 9 bases. J was trimmed by 7 bases and V by 5 bases; bases with no gene match: 6. Germline-derived CDR1 and CDR2 are LNHDA and SQIVND (reference sequence). The CDR3 is 15 residues long.

This clone was observed a single time. The rearrangement uses TRBV5-1 and TRBJ2-5; TRBD2 is a possible D gene (6 bases). Germline V CDR1 and CDR2: SGHRS, YFSETQ. The CDR3 runs 18 residues. With 4 bases removed from V and 3 bases from J, the gap between germline ends came to 25 bases. CDR3 bases: TGCGCCAGCAGCCCAATCGCCACTAACCCGGGAGCGGAAGAGACCCAGTACTTC. This codes for CASSPIATNPGAEETQYF. Drawing the rest from reference TRBV5-1 and TRBJ2-5, the complete variable domain is KAGVTQTPRYLIKTRGQQVTLSCSPISGHRSVSWYQQTPGQGLQFLFEYFSETQRNKGNFPGRFSGRQFSNSRSEMNVSTLELGDSALYLCASSPIATNPGAEETQYFGPGTRLLVL.

Notes on this clone: The identical CDR3 is also encoded by other nucleotide sequences in the sample. The chain recombines TRBV28 with TRBJ2-7; 10 bases map to TRBD2. This CDR3 region has 15 residues. V lost 0 bases and J lost 4; bases outside the gene matches: 3. Germline CDR1 MDHEN, CDR2 SYDVKM. The CDR3 coding sequence is TGTGCCAGCAGTTTATGGGCTAGCGGGAGTTACGAGCAGTACTTC. Its protein product is CASSLWASGSYEQYF.

The chain carries TRBV19 and TRBJ1-6, with 7 bases lining up with TRBD1. This CDR3 has 15 amino acids. Germline V gene data show CDR1 as LNHDA and CDR2 as SQIVND (reference sequence). V shed 4 bases, J shed 9 bases, and the junction held 9 bases outside the gene matches. CDR3 in DNA: TGTGCCAGTAGTAACTACAGGGGTATGGGTTCACCCCTCCACTTT. This sequence encodes CASSNYRGMGSPLHF.

The chain has TRBV11-2 and TRBJ2-7; a possible D gene is TRBD1 (5 bases). The V gene lost 2 bases and the J gene lost 0 bases, with 8 bases spanning the gap. The CDR3 runs 14 residues. Germline assignment: CDR1 SGHAT and CDR2 FQNNGV. The CDR3 region has the DNA TGTGCCAGCAGCTTAAAAGGACACTCCTACGAGCAGTACTTC. As protein: CASSLKGHSYEQYF.

This clone was seen just once. V usage is TRBV7-3 and J usage is TRBJ2-7, with 7 bases matching TRBD1. CDR1 SGHTA and CDR2 FQGTGA come from the germline V gene. The V and J ends lost 5 bases and 6 bases, in that order; junction bases with no gene match: 4. The CDR3 consists of 12 residues. CDR3 sequence (DNA): TGTGCCAGCAGCCGCCCAGGGGGCGAGCAGTACTTC. Residues: CASSRPGGEQYF.

CDR3 sequence reads: CASILLAGSSHEQYF. The DNA for the CDR3 is TGTGCCAGCATCTTACTAGCGGGGTCTTCTCACGAGCAGTACTTC. The chain carries TRBV28 and TRBJ2-7; 10 bases map to TRBD2. The germline V gene encodes CDR1 MDHEN and CDR2 SYDVKM. The CDR3 has 15 residues. The V gene end was trimmed by 7 bases and the J gene end by 5 bases; junction bases not matched to a gene: 11.

This chain joins TRBV6-6 and TRBJ2-3, with 10 bases that match TRBD2. This CDR3 is 16 amino acids long. CDR1 is MNHNY, CDR2 SVGAGI, per germline (reference sequence). The trim removed 5 bases at V and 9 bases at J, leaving 14 bases unmatched. CDR3 in DNA: TGTGCCAGCAGTACCCGACTAGCGGGCCCCTCGTGGACGCAGTATTTT. The encoded protein is CASSTRLAGPSWTQYF.

The CDR3 coding sequence is TGTGCCAGCAGCGCCTCGACACTAGAGATTTTCCAAGAGACCCAGTACTTC. Its translation is CASSASTLEIFQETQYF. The chain combines TRBV7-8 with TRBJ2-5; TRBD2 is a possible D gene (5 bases). CDR3 length: 17 amino acids. V was cut by 5 bases and J by 1 base, with 20 bases left in between. The V gene's germline CDR1 is SGHVS and CDR2 FQNEAQ.

The chain uses TRBV9 and TRBJ2-3; D perhaps matches TRBD2 (5 bases). Trimming removed 3 bases at V and 0 bases at J, with 14 bases between. This CDR3 has 16 amino acids. Germline CDR1 and CDR2: SGDLS and YYNGEE. The CDR3 coding sequence is TGTGCCAGCAGCGGGCCGGGGAGCGGAAGCACAGATACGCAGTATTTT. It encodes CASSGPGSGSTDTQYF.

The genes are TRBV2 and TRBJ2-2, with 8 bases that match TRBD2. The germline CDR1 and CDR2 sequences are SNHLY and FYNNEI. With V trimmed by 4 bases and J by 4 bases, 5 bases remained unmatched. This CDR3 spans 15 amino acids. The CDR3, as DNA: TGTGCCAGCAGTGTGACTAGCGTCGGCACCGGGGAGCTGTTTTTT. This encodes CASSVTSVGTGELFF.

The chain combines TRBV5-4 with TRBJ2-1, with D possibly being TRBD2 (6 bases). The germline CDR1 and CDR2 sequences are SGHNT and YYREEE (reference sequence). The CDR3 loop spans 14 amino acids. Between the trimmed V and J ends, which lost 2 bases and 5 bases, there was a span of 11 bases. CDR3 region: CASSFREMDNEQFF. The CDR3 nucleotides are TGTGCCAGCAGCTTTCGGGAGATGGACAATGAGCAGTTCTTC.